The entry below describes one T cell receptor beta chain. This entry comes from a study of blood T cell repertoires in COVID-19. The CDR3 has 14 amino acids. Germline trimming cut 10 bases from V and 5 bases from J; bases unmatched to any gene: 8. In germline, CDR1 is MNHEY, CDR2 SVGAGI. Sequencing used immunoSEQ multiplex PCR; TCRdb keeps in-frame clones, though not all of them. The table has approximately 97,000 clones, about 90% seen once; the top ten hold around 2.1%. The chain recombines TRBV6-5 with TRBJ2-2; 9 nucleotides line up with TRBD1. The source of this sequence is a man aged 45-60 years with COVID-19, enrolled during active disease. The sample comprised peripheral blood. The CDR3 here is CATRTGVGTGELFF. CDR3 DNA: TGTGCCACCCGGACAGGGGTCGGGACCGGGGAGCTGTTTTTT.